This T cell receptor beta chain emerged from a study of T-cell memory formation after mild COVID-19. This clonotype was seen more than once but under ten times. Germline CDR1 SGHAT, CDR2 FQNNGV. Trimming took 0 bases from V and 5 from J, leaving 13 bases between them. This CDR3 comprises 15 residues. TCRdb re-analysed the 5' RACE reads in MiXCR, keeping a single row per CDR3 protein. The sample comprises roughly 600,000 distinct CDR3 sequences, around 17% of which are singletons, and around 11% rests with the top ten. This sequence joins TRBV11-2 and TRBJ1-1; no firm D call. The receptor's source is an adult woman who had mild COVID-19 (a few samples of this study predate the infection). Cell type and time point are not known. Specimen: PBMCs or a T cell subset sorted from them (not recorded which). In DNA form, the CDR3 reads TGTGCCAGCAGCTTAGATAGGCGCCTCGGAACTGAAGCTTTCTTT. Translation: CASSLDRRLGTEAFF.